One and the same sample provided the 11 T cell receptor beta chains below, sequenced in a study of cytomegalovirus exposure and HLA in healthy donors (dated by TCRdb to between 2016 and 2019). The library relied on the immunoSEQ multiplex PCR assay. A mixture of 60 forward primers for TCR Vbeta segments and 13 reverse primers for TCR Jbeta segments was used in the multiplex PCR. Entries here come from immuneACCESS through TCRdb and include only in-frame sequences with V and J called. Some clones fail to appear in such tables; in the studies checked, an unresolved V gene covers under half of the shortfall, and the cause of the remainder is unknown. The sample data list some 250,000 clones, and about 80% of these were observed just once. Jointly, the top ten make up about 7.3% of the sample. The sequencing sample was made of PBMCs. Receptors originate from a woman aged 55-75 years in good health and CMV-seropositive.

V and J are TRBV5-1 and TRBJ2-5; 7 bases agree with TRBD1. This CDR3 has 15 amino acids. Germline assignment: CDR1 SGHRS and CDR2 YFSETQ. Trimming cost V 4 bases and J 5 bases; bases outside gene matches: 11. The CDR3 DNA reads TGCGCCAGCAGCCTGGGGACAGTAGTCATGGAGACCCAGTACTTC. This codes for CASSLGTVVMETQYF.

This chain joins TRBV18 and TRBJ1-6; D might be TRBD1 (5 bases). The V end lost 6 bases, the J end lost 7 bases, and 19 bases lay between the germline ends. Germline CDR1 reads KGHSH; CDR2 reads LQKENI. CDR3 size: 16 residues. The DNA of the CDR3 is TGTGCCAGCTCCTCCCAAGGGAGGGGATACAATTCACCCCTCCACTTT. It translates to CASSSQGRGYNSPLHF.

The CDR3 nucleotides read TGTGCCAGCAGCTTGGATGGGGTAGCGCCTAACAATGAGCAGTTCTTC. As protein: CASSLDGVAPNNEQFF. The V gene is TRBV13, the J gene TRBJ2-1, with TRBD2 as a possible D gene (5 bases). In germline, CDR1 is PRHDT, CDR2 FYEKMQ (reference sequence). V was trimmed by 3 bases and J by 5 bases, leaving 17 bases between them. The CDR3 covers 16 residues.

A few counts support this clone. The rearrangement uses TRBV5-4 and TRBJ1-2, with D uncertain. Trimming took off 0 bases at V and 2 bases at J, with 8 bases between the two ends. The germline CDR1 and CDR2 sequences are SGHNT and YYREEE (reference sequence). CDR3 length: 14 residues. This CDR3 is CASSLGVENYGYTF. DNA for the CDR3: TGTGCCAGCAGCTTGGGTGTGGAGAACTATGGCTACACCTTC.

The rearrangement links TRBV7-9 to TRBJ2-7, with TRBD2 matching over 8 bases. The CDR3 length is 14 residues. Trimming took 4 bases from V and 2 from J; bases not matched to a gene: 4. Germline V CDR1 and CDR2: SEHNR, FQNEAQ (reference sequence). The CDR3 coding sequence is TGTGCCAGCAGCTCGACTAGCGAGGCCTACGAGCAGTACTTC. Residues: CASSSTSEAYEQYF.

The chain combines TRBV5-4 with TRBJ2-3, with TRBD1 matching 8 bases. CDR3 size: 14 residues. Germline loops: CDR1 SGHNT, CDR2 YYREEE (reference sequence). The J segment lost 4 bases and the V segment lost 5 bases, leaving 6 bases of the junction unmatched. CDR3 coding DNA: TGTGCCAGCAGTTCAGGGGGCGGCCCAGATACGCAGTATTTT. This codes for CASSSGGGPDTQYF.

CDR3 loop: CASSRGGYGNTIYF. As DNA, the CDR3 is TGTGCCAGTAGTCGGGGGGGCTATGGAAACACCATATATTTT. The chain employs TRBV19 and TRBJ1-3, with D tentatively TRBD1 (6 bases). Germline V lookup: CDR1 LNHDA, CDR2 SQIVND (reference sequence). V was shortened by 5 bases and J by 3 bases, with 11 bases between the two germline ends. The CDR3 totals 14 residues.

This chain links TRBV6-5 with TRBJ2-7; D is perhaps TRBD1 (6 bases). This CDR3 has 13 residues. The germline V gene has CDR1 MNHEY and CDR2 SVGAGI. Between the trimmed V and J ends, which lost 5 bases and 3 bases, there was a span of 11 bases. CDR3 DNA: TGTGCCAGCAGTGGCCCCAGGGGCTACGAGCAGTACTTC. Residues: CASSGPRGYEQYF.

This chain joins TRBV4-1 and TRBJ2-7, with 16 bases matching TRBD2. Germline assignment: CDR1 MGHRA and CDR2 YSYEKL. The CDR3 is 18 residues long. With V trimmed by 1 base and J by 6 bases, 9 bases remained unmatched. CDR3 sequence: CASSQANMGLAGGPEQYF. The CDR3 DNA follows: TGCGCCAGCAGCCAAGCTAATATGGGACTAGCGGGAGGGCCCGAGCAGTACTTC.

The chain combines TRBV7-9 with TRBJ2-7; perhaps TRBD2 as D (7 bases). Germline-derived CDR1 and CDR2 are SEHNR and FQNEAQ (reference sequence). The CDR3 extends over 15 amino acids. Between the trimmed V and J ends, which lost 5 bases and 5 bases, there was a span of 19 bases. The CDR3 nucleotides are TGTGCCAGCAGCCGAGGGGGGGGGAGTGCCGACGAGCAGTACTTC. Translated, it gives CASSRGGGSADEQYF.

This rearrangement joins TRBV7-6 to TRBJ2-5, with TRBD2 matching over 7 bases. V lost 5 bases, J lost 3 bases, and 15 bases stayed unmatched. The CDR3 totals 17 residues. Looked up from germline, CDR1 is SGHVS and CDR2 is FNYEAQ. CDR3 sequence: CASSGGRGLGREETQYF. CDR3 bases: TGTGCCAGCAGCGGGGGGAGGGGACTGGGGCGAGAAGAGACCCAGTACTTC.